The entry that follows covers one T cell receptor beta chain sequence. Its specificity is unknown. This sample is part of a study of OX40 agonist ivuxolimab in advanced cancers. For the study at large: Ivuxolimab, which is an agonistic anti-OX40 (CD134) antibody, was administered to the patients. Study outcomes and limitations: Blood T cells, both CD4+ and CD8+, expanded clonally by week 6 at 0.1 to 3.0 mg/kg.

CDR3 length: 15 residues. Germline-derived CDR1 and CDR2 are SGHTA and FQGNSA. V lost 2 bases, J lost 6 bases, and 14 bases lay in between. The repertoire was sequenced with immunoSEQ multiplex PCR; TCRdb's copy has only in-frame clones and lacks some. The sample includes some 98,000 clones, more than 85% of them seen just once. V is TRBV7-2 and J is TRBJ2-1; tentative D call: TRBD2 (6 bases). The specimen comprised CD4+ or CD8+ T cells sorted from blood, sampled in a trial of the OX40 agonist ivuxolimab. The sequence was collected from an adult with an advanced solid tumor such as melanoma, head and neck, liver or kidney cancer. CDR3 sequence reads: CASSLTPLAANEQFF. CDR3 coding DNA: TGTGCCAGCAGCTTAACCCCCTTAGCGGCCAATGAGCAGTTCTTC.